These T cell receptor beta chains were read from a single sample in a study of T cell responses to AZD1222 COVID-19 vaccine. Generated by immunoSEQ multiplex PCR, the TCRdb table keeps only in-frame clones and is missing some. This table holds around 160,000 clones, about 91% found once. The source material was peripheral blood, sampled 28 days after the second AZD1222 dose. These receptors all stem from an adult who received the AZD1222 COVID-19 vaccine. Each CDR3 is given with its conserved first and last residue. The order of the fields is clone size, J gene, D gene, V gene, CDR3 protein, CDR3 DNA. The D gene is left open where the match is weak. Only some rows state a clone size, as once, few, many or a class for expanded clones.

>NA|TRBJ2-5|NA|TRBV6-5
CASSYGQDQETQYF
TGTGCCAGCAGTTATGGGCAAGACCAAGAGACCCAGTACTTC
>once|TRBJ2-2|NA|TRBV27
CASSRSTDTGELFF
TGTGCCAGCAGTCGTAGCACGGACACCGGGGAGCTGTTTTTT
>NA|TRBJ2-5|NA|TRBV19
CASSPSHQGWGETQYF
TGTGCCAGTAGTCCGAGCCACCAAGGATGGGGAGAGACCCAGTACTTC
>NA|TRBJ1-1|NA|TRBV6-6
CASSFADTEAFF
TGTGCCAGCAGTTTTGCGGACACTGAAGCTTTCTTT
>NA|TRBJ2-3|TRBD1|TRBV7-2
CASTRGLVTDTQYF
TGTGCCAGCACCAGGGGGCTCGTTACAGATACGCAGTATTTT
>NA|TRBJ1-2|TRBD1|TRBV5-6
CASRASDRFRVGGYTF
TGTGCCAGCAGGGCCTCGGACAGGTTTAGGGTAGGCGGCTACACCTTC
>NA|TRBJ2-1|TRBD1|TRBV29-1
CSVARSGTVHNEQFF
TGCAGCGTGGCTCGGAGTGGGACAGTACACAATGAGCAGTTCTTC
>NA|TRBJ1-5|NA|TRBV10-3
CAISEALPEGRSNQPQHF
TGTGCCATCAGTGAGGCCCTACCGGAGGGTCGGAGCAATCAGCCCCAGCATTTT
>NA|TRBJ2-1|NA|TRBV19
CASSMGDTSQEQFF
TGTGCCAGTAGTATGGGTGACACCTCCCAAGAGCAGTTCTTC
>once|TRBJ2-7|NA|TRBV4-1
CASSGTVEYEQYF
TGCGCCAGCAGCGGGACGGTTGAATACGAGCAGTACTTC
>NA|TRBJ2-3|NA|TRBV5-4
CASSFGRGGSTDTQYF
TGTGCCAGCAGCTTTGGGCGGGGCGGGAGCACAGATACGCAGTATTTT
>NA|TRBJ1-4|NA|TRBV18
CASSIGVKEKLFF
TGTGCCAGCTCGATTGGGGTCAAAGAAAAACTGTTTTTT
>NA|TRBJ1-1|NA|TRBV30
CAWSVPAEVAFF
TGTGCCTGGAGTGTACCGGCGGAGGTGGCTTTCTTT
>NA|TRBJ2-1|TRBD1|TRBV6-5
CASRMTGSSYNEQFF
TGTGCCAGCAGAATGACAGGGAGCTCCTACAATGAGCAGTTCTTC
>NA|TRBJ1-2|NA|TRBV14
CASSQDLVGYTF
TGTGCCAGCAGCCAAGATCTTGTGGGCTACACCTTC
>few|TRBJ1-5|TRBD1|TRBV14
CASSHGTGGRGNQPQHF
TGTGCCAGCAGCCATGGGACAGGGGGCCGAGGCAATCAGCCCCAGCATTTT
>NA|TRBJ2-7|TRBD1|TRBV5-4
CASSLMGTGVHEQYF
TGTGCCAGCAGTCTCATGGGTACAGGGGTCCACGAGCAGTACTTC
>NA|TRBJ2-5|NA|TRBV21-1
CASSKELGGGSETQYF
TGTGCCAGCAGCAAAGAACTAGGTGGGGGGTCCGAGACCCAGTACTTC
>NA|TRBJ2-3|TRBD2|TRBV9
CASSYGGGHPDTQYF
TGTGCCAGCAGCTACGGCGGGGGGCATCCAGATACGCAGTATTTT
>once|TRBJ1-2|NA|TRBV19
CASNTRYRTGYNYGYTF
TGTGCCAGTAACACCCGGTATAGAACAGGGTATAACTATGGCTACACCTTC
>NA|TRBJ1-6|NA|TRBV7-2
CASSLVPVSSYNSPLHF
TGTGCCAGCAGCTTGGTCCCGGTTAGCTCCTATAATTCACCCCTCCACTTT
>NA|TRBJ2-2|NA|TRBV5-1
CASSVMTDSTGELFF
TGCGCCAGCAGCGTGATGACCGACAGCACCGGGGAGCTGTTTTTT